This T cell receptor (beta chain) was captured by sequencing in a study of T cells in Graves' hyperthyroidism and ophthalmopathy. The investigators amplified TCR beta CDR3 regions from RNA transcripts. With the HTBI primer set, the TCR CDR3 went through a first round of RT-PCR. Using its own MiXCR run on the multiplex PCR reads, TCRdb lists one record per CDR3 protein. The sample lists over 650,000 distinct CDR3 sequences; 15% to 20% were seen once. The CDR3 length is 13 residues. Germline assignment: CDR1 GTSNPN and CDR2 SVGIG (reference sequence). With 5 bases removed from V and 3 bases from J, the gap between germline ends came to 12 bases. There are a few counts of this clonotype.

The chain carries TRBV30 and TRBJ2-3, with no clear D. Source material: blood. This TCR derives from a man younger than 35 with Graves' hyperthyroidism. For the CDR3, the DNA is TGTGCCTGGGGAAGGGCTTCTACAGATACGCAGTATTTT. It is translated as CAWGRASTDTQYF.